The 24 T cell receptor beta chains below come from one sample, sequenced in a study of Ad26.COV2.S vaccination and SARS-CoV-2 variants. The table came from immunoSEQ multiplex PCR; TCRdb's copy has only in-frame clones and leaves some out. Of about 330,000 clones in the sample, roughly 88% were seen once. Stated treatment: roughly 18 received Ad26.COV2.S at low or high dose, single or two shots; 5 received placebo; per-sample allocation not given. Day 63 following the first vaccine or placebo injection was when the samples were taken. The input for sequencing was peripheral blood, taken in a trial of Ad26.COV2.S vaccine versus placebo. Receptor source: a person between 18 and 60 years old who received the Ad26.COV2.S COVID-19 vaccine or a placebo.

The V and J genes are TRBV5-6 and TRBJ1-6, with D possibly matching TRBD1 (6 bases). The CDR3 is made up of 15 amino acids. Germline V gene data show CDR1 as SGHDT and CDR2 as YYEEEE. Trimming stripped 0 bases from V and 9 bases from J, with 13 bases between. The CDR3 protein is CASSLGGALGSPLHF. The CDR3 DNA follows: TGTGCCAGCAGCTTGGGGGGGGCATTAGGTTCACCCCTCCACTTT.

The rearrangement links TRBV3-1 (or the pseudogene TRBV3-2) to TRBJ1-5; 9 nucleotides align to TRBD1. The germline V gene has CDR1 LGHDT and CDR2 YNNKEL (reference sequence). The ends lost 0 bases at V and 1 base at J; junction bases unmatched: 7. This CDR3 spans 18 amino acids. The CDR3 sequence is CASSQEYSGTGSNQPQHF. The DNA for the CDR3 is TGTGCCAGCAGCCAAGAATATTCCGGGACAGGGAGCAATCAGCCCCAGCATTTT.

The J gene is TRBJ1-1, the V gene TRBV5-4; D gene uncertain. The length of the CDR3 is 15 residues. Trimming took off 2 bases at V and 4 bases at J, with 15 bases between the two ends. CDR1 and CDR2 from the germline V gene are SGHNT and YYREEE (reference sequence). The DNA of the CDR3 is TGTGCCAGCAGCTTTGAAGACCCGGGCTTCACTGAAGCTTTCTTT. It is translated as CASSFEDPGFTEAFF.

V is TRBV5-1 and J is TRBJ2-7, with 9 positions matching TRBD1. Germline V CDR1 and CDR2: SGHRS, YFSETQ. The J segment lost 4 bases and the V segment lost 4 bases, leaving 12 bases of the junction unmatched. The CDR3 consists of 16 residues. This CDR3 reads CASSALSGTGLYEQYF. The CDR3 DNA sequence: TGCGCCAGCAGCGCACTTTCCGGGACAGGGCTATACGAGCAGTACTTC.

Regarding this clone: This CDR3 is also generated by other DNA sequences in the sample. The chain recombines TRBV12-5 with TRBJ1-2; D call uncertain. The ends were cut back, 6 bases at V and 1 base at J, with 6 bases in the middle. CDR3 size: 12 residues. Germline V CDR1 and CDR2: LGHNT, FRNRAP. The CDR3 protein is CASGLNNYGYTF. The CDR3 nucleotides are TGTGCTAGTGGCCTCAATAACTATGGCTACACCTTC.

CDR3 region: CASSYPDGNTEAFF. The CDR3 region has the DNA TGTGCCAGCAGTTATCCCGACGGGAACACTGAAGCTTTCTTT. The rearrangement joins TRBV27 to TRBJ1-1; no clear D. Germline CDR1 MNHEY, CDR2 SMNVEV (reference sequence). V was clipped by 4 bases and J by 1 base, with 10 bases between them. This CDR3 contains 14 residues.

In its sample, this clone was seen once. V and J are TRBV11-1 and TRBJ2-2, with unresolved D. The V gene lost 4 bases and the J gene lost 4 bases, with 7 bases spanning the gap. This CDR3 has 13 residues. Germline V gives CDR1 SGHAT, CDR2 FQDESV (reference sequence). The CDR3 is CASSSRGTGELFF. The CDR3 DNA is TGTGCCAGCAGCTCTCGAGGCACCGGGGAGCTGTTTTTT.

J is TRBJ1-1 and V is TRBV18; D gene uncertain. The CDR3 totals 14 residues. Germline V gene sequence: CDR1 KGHSH, CDR2 LQKENI. V was cut by 5 bases and J by 4 bases, with 14 bases left in between. CDR3 nucleotides: TGTGCCAGCTCATATGGGGTGGAGAGCACTGAAGCTTTCTTT. Its protein product is CASSYGVESTEAFF.

The chain combines TRBV19 with TRBJ2-7; the match to TRBD2 covers 11 bases. Unmatched junction bases numbered 5, after V lost 5 bases and J lost 2 bases. Germline V gene lookup returns CDR1 LNHDA and CDR2 SQIVND (reference sequence). The length of the CDR3 is 15 residues. The CDR3 sequence: CASSLRLAGTYEQYV. The DNA for the CDR3 is TGTGCCAGTAGTCTGAGACTAGCGGGGACCTACGAGCAGTACGTC.

This chain joins TRBV4-1 and TRBJ2-7, with D perhaps being TRBD1 or TRBD2 (6 bases each). The length of the CDR3 is 17 residues. Germline V lookup: CDR1 MGHRA, CDR2 YSYEKL. V lost 1 base and J 4 bases, leaving 20 bases between the germline ends. CDR3 protein: CASSQVVFVGGPYEQYF. The CDR3 DNA is TGCGCCAGCAGCCAAGTGGTTTTCGTCGGGGGCCCTTACGAGCAGTACTTC.

V is TRBV14 and J is TRBJ2-1, with no clear D. V was shortened by 2 bases and J by 5 bases, with 10 bases between the two germline ends. Germline V gene lookup returns CDR1 SGHDN and CDR2 FVKESK. The CDR3 has 14 residues. The CDR3 region is CASSQINGDNEQFF. The CDR3 DNA follows: TGTGCCAGCAGCCAAATTAACGGCGACAATGAGCAGTTCTTC.

The V gene is TRBV9, the J gene TRBJ1-1; D may be TRBD1 (6 bases). Germline V lookup: CDR1 SGDLS, CDR2 YYNGEE. The CDR3 is 14 residues long. The V end lost 3 bases, the J end lost 4 bases, and 13 bases lay between the germline ends. CDR3 loop: CASSATGSSTEAFF. In nucleotides, the CDR3 is TGTGCCAGCAGCGCCACAGGGTCCAGCACTGAAGCTTTCTTT. Looking up the rest from reference TRBV9 and TRBJ1-1 gives the full variable domain: DSGVTQTPKHLITATGQRVTLRCSPRSGDLSVYWYQQSLDQGLQFLIQYYNGEERAKGNILERFSAQQFPDLHSELNLSSLELGDSALYFCASSATGSSTEAFFGQGTRLTVV.

The rearrangement uses TRBV19 and TRBJ1-1, with TRBD1 matching over 8 bases. The trim removed 3 bases at V and 1 base at J, leaving 7 bases unmatched. The CDR3 is made up of 16 amino acids. Per the germline V gene, CDR1 is LNHDA and CDR2 is SQIVND (reference sequence). CDR3 amino acids: CASSIGTGLRNTEAFF. The CDR3 DNA sequence: TGTGCCAGTAGTATCGGGACAGGTCTAAGGAACACTGAAGCTTTCTTT. The full variable domain, in which reference TRBV19 and TRBJ1-1 provide the parts outside the CDR3, is DGGITQSPKYLFRKEGQNVTLSCEQNLNHDAMYWYRQDPGQGLRLIYYSQIVNDFQKGDIAEGYSVSREKKESFPLTVTSAQKNPTAFYLCASSIGTGLRNTEAFFGQGTRLTVV.

This clone turned up a few times. The V and J genes are TRBV28 and TRBJ1-1; 8 nucleotides match TRBD1. The germline V gene has CDR1 MDHEN and CDR2 SYDVKM. Trimming cost V 6 bases and J 3 bases; bases outside gene matches: 9. CDR3 length equals 15 residues. The CDR3 bases are TGTGCCAGCAGAACCCCTGCGGGACAGGACACTGAAGCTTTCTTT. Protein product: CASRTPAGQDTEAFF.

V is TRBV4-3 and J is TRBJ2-7; D gene unclear. The CDR3 length is 13 residues. The germline V and J ends were trimmed by 0 bases and 10 bases, with 13 bases remaining between them. Germline assignment: CDR1 LGHNA and CDR2 YSLEER. The chain's CDR3 is CASSQDTGEAQYV. In DNA, the CDR3 is TGCGCCAGCAGCCAAGACACCGGCGAGGCCCAGTACGTC.

The chain carries TRBV7-2 and TRBJ2-7; D could derive from TRBD1 or TRBD2 (5 bases each). From germline, CDR1 is SGHTA and CDR2 FQGNSA. This CDR3 has 15 residues. The V end lost 0 bases, the J end lost 4 bases, and 13 bases lay between the germline ends. As DNA, the CDR3 is TGTGCCAGCAGCTTAGCTGGGGACCCCCGGTACGAGCAGTACTTC. Protein product: CASSLAGDPRYEQYF.

The chain uses TRBV13 and TRBJ1-2; 8 positions agree with TRBD1. The length of the CDR3 is 14 residues. Germline V gene lookup returns CDR1 PRHDT and CDR2 FYEKMQ (reference sequence). V lost 2 bases, J lost 10 bases, and 9 bases stayed unmatched. The CDR3 loop reads CASSLIAGGEDYTF. The CDR3 DNA sequence: TGTGCCAGCAGCTTAATCGCAGGGGGCGAGGACTACACCTTC.

The rearrangement links TRBV4-3 to TRBJ2-1; 11 positions match TRBD2. CDR3 length equals 17 residues. The V and J ends lost 0 bases and 6 bases, in that order; junction bases with no gene match: 7. The V gene's germline CDR1 is LGHNA and CDR2 YSLEER. Written as DNA, the CDR3 is TGCGCCAGCAGCCAAGATTACGGGACTAGCGGAATCAATGAGCAGTTCTTC. It codes for CASSQDYGTSGINEQFF.

This chain uses TRBV19 with TRBJ2-7; the match to TRBD2 covers 8 bases. The V and J ends lost 0 bases and 6 bases, in that order; junction bases with no gene match: 1. The CDR3 runs 13 residues. Germline V CDR1 and CDR2: LNHDA, SQIVND (reference sequence). The CDR3 spells CASSIDGRAEQYV. Written as DNA, the CDR3 is TGTGCCAGTAGTATAGACGGGAGGGCCGAGCAGTACGTC.

The rearrangement joins TRBV5-4 to TRBJ2-1; D may be TRBD1 or TRBD2 (6 bases each). The germline CDR1 and CDR2 sequences are SGHNT and YYREEE (reference sequence). This CDR3 comprises 16 residues. The ends were cut back, 4 bases at V and 7 bases at J, with 21 bases in the middle. The CDR3: CASSGDGGAGWNEQFF. The CDR3 nucleotides read TGTGCCAGCAGCGGGGACGGGGGCGCGGGCTGGAATGAGCAGTTCTTC.

The rearrangement uses TRBV6-2 or TRBV6-3 and TRBJ2-1, with 13 bases lining up with TRBD2. After removal of 5 bases from V and 5 bases from J, the junction contained 15 bases not matched to a gene. This CDR3 region has 19 residues. Germline-derived CDR1 and CDR2 are MNHEY and SVGEGT. Here the CDR3 DNA reads TGTGCCAGCAGTCCGACCGGGACTAGCGGGATCGAGCCCCACAATGAGCAGTTCTTC. This sequence encodes CASSPTGTSGIEPHNEQFF.

The CDR3 protein is CASSQDRGQINEKLFF. CDR3 in DNA: TGTGCCAGCAGCCAAGACAGGGGGCAAATTAATGAAAAACTGTTTTTT. This chain uses TRBV3-1 (or the pseudogene TRBV3-2) with TRBJ1-4; TRBD1 matches 8 bases. The CDR3 runs to 16 residues. Germline loops: CDR1 LGHDT, CDR2 YNNKEL (reference sequence). Trimming cost V 0 bases and J 4 bases; bases outside gene matches: 4.

This rearrangement joins TRBV15 to TRBJ1-2; D is possibly TRBD1 (5 bases). In germline, CDR1 is LNHNV, CDR2 YYDKDF (reference sequence). The ends were cut back, 4 bases at V and 6 bases at J, with 18 bases in the middle. CDR3 length equals 15 residues. The chain's CDR3 is CATSTGQKLWDGYTF. The CDR3 nucleotides are TGTGCCACCAGCACCGGACAAAAACTCTGGGATGGCTACACCTTC.

The chain recombines TRBV10-3 with TRBJ1-3; TRBD1 aligns across 9 bases. The germline gives CDR1 ENHRY, CDR2 SYGVKD. Losses at the gene ends were 3 bases for V and 8 bases for J; bases not matched to a gene: 8. The CDR3 contains 15 residues. CDR3 DNA sequence: TGTGCCATCAGTGAAGATTGGGACAGGGTAGACACCATATATTTT. Encoded protein: CAISEDWDRVDTIYF.